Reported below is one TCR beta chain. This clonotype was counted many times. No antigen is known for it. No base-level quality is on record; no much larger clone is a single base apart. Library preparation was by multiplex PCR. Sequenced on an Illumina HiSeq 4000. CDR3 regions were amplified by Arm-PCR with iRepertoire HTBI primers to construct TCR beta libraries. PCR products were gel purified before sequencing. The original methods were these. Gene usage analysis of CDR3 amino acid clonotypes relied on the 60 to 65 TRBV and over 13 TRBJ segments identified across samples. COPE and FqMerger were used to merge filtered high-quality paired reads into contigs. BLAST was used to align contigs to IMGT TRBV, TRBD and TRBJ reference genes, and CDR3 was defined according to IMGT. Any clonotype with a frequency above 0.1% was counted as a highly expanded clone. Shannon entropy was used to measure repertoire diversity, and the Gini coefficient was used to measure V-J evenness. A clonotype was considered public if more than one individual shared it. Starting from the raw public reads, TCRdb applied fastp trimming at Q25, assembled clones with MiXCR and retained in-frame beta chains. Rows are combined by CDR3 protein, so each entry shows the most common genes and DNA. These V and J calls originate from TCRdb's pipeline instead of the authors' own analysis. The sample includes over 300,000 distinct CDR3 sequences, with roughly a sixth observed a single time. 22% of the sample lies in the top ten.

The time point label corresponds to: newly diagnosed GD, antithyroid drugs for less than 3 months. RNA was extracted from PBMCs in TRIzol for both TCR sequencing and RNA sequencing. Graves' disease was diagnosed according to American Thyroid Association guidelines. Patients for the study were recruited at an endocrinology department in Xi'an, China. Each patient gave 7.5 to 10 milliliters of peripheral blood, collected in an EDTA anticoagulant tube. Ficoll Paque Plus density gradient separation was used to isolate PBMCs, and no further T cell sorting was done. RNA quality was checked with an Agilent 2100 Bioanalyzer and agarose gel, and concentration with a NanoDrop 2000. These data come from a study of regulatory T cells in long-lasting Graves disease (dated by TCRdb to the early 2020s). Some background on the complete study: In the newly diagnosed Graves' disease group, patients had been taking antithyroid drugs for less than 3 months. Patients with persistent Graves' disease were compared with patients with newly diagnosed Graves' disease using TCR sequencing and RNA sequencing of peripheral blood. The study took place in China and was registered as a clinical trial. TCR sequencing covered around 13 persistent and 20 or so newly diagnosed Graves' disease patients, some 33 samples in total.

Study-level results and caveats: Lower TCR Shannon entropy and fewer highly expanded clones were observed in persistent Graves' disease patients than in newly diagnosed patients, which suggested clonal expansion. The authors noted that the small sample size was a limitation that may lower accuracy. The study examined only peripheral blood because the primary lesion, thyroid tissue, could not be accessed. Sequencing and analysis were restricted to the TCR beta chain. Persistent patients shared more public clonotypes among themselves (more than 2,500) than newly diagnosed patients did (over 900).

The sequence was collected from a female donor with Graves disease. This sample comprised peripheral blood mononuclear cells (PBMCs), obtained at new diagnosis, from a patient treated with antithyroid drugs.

The CDR3 region: CASSYGTDGYF. The DNA sequence is TGTGCCAGCAGTTACGGGACGGACGGGTACTTC. This sequence uses TRBV6-2 or TRBV6-3 and TRBJ2-7; the D element might be TRBD1 or TRBD2, as each aligns at 5 bases. The CDR3 has 11 amino acids, counting the end cysteine and phenylalanine. Only CDR3 DNA remains: 33 bases, in frame from the first base. Via the germline V gene, CDR1 is MNHEY and CDR2 SVGEGT. V is pared back by 2 bases and J by 12 bases, with 11 bases lying between the germline termini.